The 8 T cell receptor beta chains below were found in one sample sequenced in a study of CD8+CD57+ T cells in acquired aplastic anemia. The TCR beta profiling, which covered VDJ combination and CDR3 sequence, was carried out using genomic DNA as the template. TCRdb redid the calling of the reads with MiXCR, one entry per CDR3 protein. The sample yields some 170,000 distinct CDR3 sequences, just under 45% seen once. The sample consisted of sorted CD4+, CD8+, or CD8+CD57+ T cells (not recorded which) from PBMCs. These receptors were collected from a human donor in good health.

CDR3 residues: CSVAGTKQETQYF. CDR3 nucleotide sequence: TGCAGCGTTGCCGGGACCAAACAAGAGACCCAGTACTTC. The rearrangement links TRBV29-1 to TRBJ2-5, with D perhaps given as TRBD1 or TRBD2 (5 bases each). Looked up from germline, CDR1 is SQVTM and CDR2 is ANQGSEA. CDR3 length equals 13 residues. Trimming left V 4 bases short and J 2 bases short, with 11 bases between.

There are many counts of this clonotype. The rearrangement uses TRBV28 and TRBJ1-1; no reliable D call. The CDR3 sequence is 11 residues long. V shed 10 bases and J shed 4 bases, with 10 bases lying between them. Looked up from germline, CDR1 is MDHEN and CDR2 is SYDVKM. The CDR3 protein is CATMRVTEAFF. The CDR3 nucleotides read TGTGCCACCATGAGGGTCACTGAAGCTTTCTTT.

As regards this clonotype: No conserved phenylalanine or tryptophan ends this CDR3, so it is likely a read error. Because the CDR3's place on the DNA is in doubt, the DNA is left out and the CDR3 is given as listed by TCRdb. CDR3 region: CATSDFPNTEALL. This chain connects TRBV24-1 to TRBJ1-1. Germline V gives CDR1 KGHDR, CDR2 SFDVKD. With termini counted, the CDR3 has 13 amino acids.

This chain joins TRBV19 and TRBJ2-5; D gene uncertain. CDR3 size: 14 residues. Trimming took 5 bases from V and 0 from J, leaving 10 bases between them. Germline-derived CDR1 and CDR2 are LNHDA and SQIVND (reference sequence). CDR3 nucleotides: TGTGCCAGTAGTCTCCTGGGCGACCAAGAGACCCAGTACTTC. Its translation is CASSLLGDQETQYF.

This clonotype was observed at least ten times. The chain carries TRBV7-3 and TRBJ1-4; D is ambiguous. V lost 1 base and J lost 11, with 11 bases in between. CDR3 length: 13 residues. Germline assignment: CDR1 SGHTA and CDR2 FQGTGA. The CDR3 region is CASSLNPLEKLFF. The CDR3 bases are TGTGCCAGCAGCTTAAACCCCCTGGAGAAACTGTTTTTT.

This clonotype was detected ten times or more. In nucleotides, the CDR3 is TGTGCCAGTAGTAAAAGACAGGGAAGCTCCTATAATTCACCCCTCCACTTT. It codes for CASSKRQGSSYNSPLHF. The V call is TRBV19, the J call TRBJ1-6; 7 bases are shared with TRBD1. The CDR3 consists of 17 residues. The germline V gene encodes CDR1 LNHDA and CDR2 SQIVND (reference sequence). The V and J ends lost 4 bases and 0 bases, in that order; junction bases with no gene match: 6.

The rearrangement links TRBV7-2 to TRBJ2-7; D possibly matches TRBD1 or TRBD2 (5 bases each). CDR3 length: 13 residues. CDR1 is SGHTA and CDR2 is FQGNSA in the germline V gene. V lost 6 bases, J lost 3 bases, and 12 bases lay in between. The DNA of the CDR3 is TGTGCCAGCAGTGTAGAGGGGTTCTACGAGCAGTACTTC. It is translated as CASSVEGFYEQYF. The full variable domain, its missing parts supplied by reference TRBV7-2 and TRBJ2-7, is GAGVSQSPSNKVTEKGKDVELRCDPISGHTALYWYRQSLGQGLEFLIYFQGNSAPDKSGLPSDRFSAERTGGSVSTLTIQRTQQEDSAVYLCASSVEGFYEQYFGPGTRLTVT.

This clonotype came up a few times. V usage is TRBV5-6 and J usage is TRBJ2-1; D remains unclear. This CDR3 contains 15 residues. Germline V gene data show CDR1 as SGHDT and CDR2 as YYEEEE. Deletions cut 3 bases from V and 7 bases from J, with 17 bases between. CDR3 sequence: CASSSSGSALNEQFF. The CDR3 nucleotides are TGTGCCAGCAGCTCATCCGGGTCGGCCCTGAATGAGCAGTTCTTC.